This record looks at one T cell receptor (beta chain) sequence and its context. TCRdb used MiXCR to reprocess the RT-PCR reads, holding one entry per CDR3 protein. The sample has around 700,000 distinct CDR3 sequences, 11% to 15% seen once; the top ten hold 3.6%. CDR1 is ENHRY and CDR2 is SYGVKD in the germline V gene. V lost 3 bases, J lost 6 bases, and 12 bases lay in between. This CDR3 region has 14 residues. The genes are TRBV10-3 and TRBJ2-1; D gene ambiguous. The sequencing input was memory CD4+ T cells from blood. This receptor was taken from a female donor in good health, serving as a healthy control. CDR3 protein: CAISDTHGSNEQFF. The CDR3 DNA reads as TGTGCCATCAGTGATACCCACGGGTCCAATGAGCAGTTCTTC.